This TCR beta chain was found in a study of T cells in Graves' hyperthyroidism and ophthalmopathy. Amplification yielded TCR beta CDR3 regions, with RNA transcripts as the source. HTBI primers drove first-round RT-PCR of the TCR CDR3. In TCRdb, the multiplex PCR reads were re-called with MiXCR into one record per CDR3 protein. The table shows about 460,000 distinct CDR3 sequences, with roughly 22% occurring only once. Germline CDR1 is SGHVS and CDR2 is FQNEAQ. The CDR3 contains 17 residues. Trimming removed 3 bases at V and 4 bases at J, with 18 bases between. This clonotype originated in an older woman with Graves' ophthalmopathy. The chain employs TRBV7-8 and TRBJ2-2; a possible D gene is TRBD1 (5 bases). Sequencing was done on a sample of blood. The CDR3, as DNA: TGTGCCAGCAGCTTTTCTGTGTTCCAGGGCGGCACCGGGGAGCTGTTTTTT. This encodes CASSFSVFQGGTGELFF.